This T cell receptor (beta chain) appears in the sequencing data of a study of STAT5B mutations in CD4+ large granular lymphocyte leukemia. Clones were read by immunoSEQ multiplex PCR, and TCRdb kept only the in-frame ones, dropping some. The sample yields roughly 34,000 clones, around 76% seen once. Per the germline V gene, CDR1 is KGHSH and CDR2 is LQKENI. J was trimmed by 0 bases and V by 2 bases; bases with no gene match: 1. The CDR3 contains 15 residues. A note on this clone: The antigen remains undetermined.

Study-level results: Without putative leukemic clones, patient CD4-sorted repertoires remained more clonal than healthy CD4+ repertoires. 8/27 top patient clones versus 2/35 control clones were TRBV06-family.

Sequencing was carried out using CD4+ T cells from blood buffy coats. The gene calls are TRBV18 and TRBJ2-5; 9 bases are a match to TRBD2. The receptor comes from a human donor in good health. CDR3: CASSPVAGDQETQYF. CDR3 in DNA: TGTGCCAGCTCACCAGTAGCGGGAGACCAAGAGACCCAGTACTTC.